This T cell receptor beta chain is from a study of T cell changes during pregnancy in multiple sclerosis. Trimming shortened V by 1 base and J by 3 bases, and 16 bases separated the two germline ends. Germline CDR1 reads SGHTA; CDR2 reads FQGNSA. CDR3 length: 16 residues. Profiling relied on immunoSEQ multiplex PCR, and the TCRdb table lists in-frame clones only, not all of them. There are tens of thousands of clones in the sample; about 93% occur only once, and roughly 0.6% lies in the top ten. V is TRBV7-2 and J is TRBJ2-7; no clear D. This sequence originates from a female donor with multiple sclerosis, enrolled in a pregnancy study. This specimen consisted of CD4+ T cells from peripheral blood mononuclear cells, obtained in the third trimester of pregnancy. CDR3 in amino acids: CASSLGGSNPFYEQYF. Here the CDR3 DNA reads TGTGCCAGCAGCTTAGGAGGCTCGAACCCCTTCTACGAGCAGTACTTC.